The 8 T cell receptor beta chains below were found in one sample sequenced in a study of OX40 agonist ivuxolimab in advanced cancers. Some clones are missing from TCRdb's copy, which holds only in-frame ones; the method was immunoSEQ multiplex PCR. The data show about 8,000 clones, more than 80% seen once. The input for sequencing was CD4+ or CD8+ T cells sorted from blood, taken in a trial of the OX40 agonist ivuxolimab. The receptor set was obtained from an adult with an advanced solid tumor such as melanoma, head and neck, liver or kidney cancer.

The CDR3 here is CASSTRTGALTYEQYF. In DNA, the CDR3 is TGTGCCAGCAGCACCAGGACAGGGGCACTAACCTACGAGCAGTACTTC. The genes are TRBV7-8 and TRBJ2-7; 9 nucleotides agree with TRBD1. Germline loops: CDR1 SGHVS, CDR2 FQNEAQ. This CDR3 has 16 residues. With V trimmed by 5 bases and J by 2 bases, 10 bases remained unmatched.

V and J are TRBV7-2 and TRBJ2-5; 7 nucleotides align to TRBD2. CDR3 length equals 13 residues. The germline gives CDR1 SGHTA, CDR2 FQGNSA. The J segment lost 10 bases and the V segment lost 8 bases, leaving 13 bases of the junction unmatched. The CDR3 DNA reads TGTGCCAGCGGGGGGGACGCTTCGAGGGGCCAGTACTTC. Its translation is CASGGDASRGQYF.

The chain couples TRBV28 to TRBJ1-5, with D perhaps matching TRBD1 (6 bases). The CDR3 has 15 residues. Germline V gives CDR1 MDHEN, CDR2 SYDVKM. Between the trimmed V and J ends, which lost 6 bases and 5 bases, there was a span of 17 bases. CDR3 DNA: TGTGCCAGCAGCCGGTTGGTGGGGGCCCATCAGCCCCAGCATTTT. Amino acid sequence: CASSRLVGAHQPQHF.

The J gene is TRBJ2-2, the V gene TRBV6-1, with no clear D. From germline, CDR1 is MNHNS and CDR2 SASEGT. Trimming removed 0 bases from V and 4 bases from J, with 9 bases in between. This CDR3 is 15 amino acids long. The CDR3 region is CASSEAATITGELFF. In DNA form, the CDR3 reads TGTGCCAGCAGTGAAGCGGCGACCATCACCGGGGAGCTGTTTTTT.

V and J are TRBV30 and TRBJ1-5; 7 bases are a match to TRBD1. The CDR3 consists of 13 residues. Germline V gene lookup returns CDR1 GTSNPN and CDR2 SVGIG (reference sequence). The trim removed 1 base at V and 7 bases at J, leaving 4 bases unmatched. Here the CDR3 DNA reads TGTGCCTGGAGTGGGGACAGTAGACAGCCCCAGCATTTT. As protein: CAWSGDSRQPQHF.

The chain combines TRBV28 with TRBJ1-6; D possibly corresponds to TRBD1 (5 bases). The CDR3 runs to 14 residues. Germline assignment: CDR1 MDHEN and CDR2 SYDVKM. V was shortened by 2 bases and J by 9 bases, with 11 bases between the two germline ends. The CDR3 DNA reads TGTGCCAGCAGTTTAGGGACGGGTTTTTCACCCCTCCACTTT. Encoded protein: CASSLGTGFSPLHF.

V gene TRBV18 combines with J gene TRBJ1-3; 10 positions agree with TRBD1. The CDR3 consists of 15 residues. V lost 4 bases and J lost 8; bases outside the gene matches: 8. Germline V gene sequence: CDR1 KGHSH, CDR2 LQKENI. DNA for the CDR3: TGTGCCAGCTCACAACCGGGACAGGGGAAGGACACCATATATTTT. This codes for CASSQPGQGKDTIYF. Filled out from reference TRBV18 and TRBJ1-3, the complete variable domain reads NAGVMQNPRHLVRRRGQEARLRCSPMKGHSHVYWYRQLPEEGLKFMVYLQKENIIDESGMPKERFSAEFPKEGPSILRIQQVVRGDSAAYFCASSQPGQGKDTIYFGEGSWLTVV.

The genes are TRBV29-1 and TRBJ1-2; no clear D. V lost 2 bases and J lost 0, with 7 bases in between. This CDR3 comprises 13 residues. Germline V lookup: CDR1 SQVTM, CDR2 ANQGSEA. Here the CDR3 reads CSVEWWTNYGYTF. DNA of the CDR3: TGCAGCGTTGAATGGTGGACTAACTATGGCTACACCTTC.